This is a list of T cell receptor beta chains from one sample in a study of T cells after posttransplantation cyclophosphamide. Sequencing used immunoSEQ multiplex PCR; TCRdb keeps in-frame clones, though not all of them. Among roughly 21,000 clones listed, 70% to 90% were seen once. The specimen comprised PBMCs, sampled about 400 days after allogeneic stem cell transplant with calcineurin inhibitor and methotrexate. The receptors here all came from a female patient between 25 and 45 years old who received an allogeneic stem cell transplant from an unrelated donor, was CMV-positive, and had acute and chronic GVHD. Some T cells may originate from the graft donor. The CDR3 runs from the conserved cysteine through the conserved F or W. A D gene is named only where the DNA matches it firmly. Size is omitted from some rows. Given values are once, few, many or a class for expanded clones.

j_call: TRBJ2-2
v_call: TRBV19
d_call: .
clone_size: .
cdr3_aa: CASSSQGNEVLELFF
cdr3_nt: TGTGCCAGTAGTAGCCAGGGCAATGAAGTATTGGAGCTGTTTTTT

j_call: TRBJ2-5
v_call: TRBV14
d_call: TRBD2
clone_size: .
cdr3_aa: CASSDMRDYKETQYF
cdr3_nt: TGTGCCAGCAGCGATATGAGGGACTACAAAGAGACCCAGTACTTC

j_call: TRBJ2-3
v_call: TRBV19
d_call: .
clone_size: .
cdr3_aa: CASSISGFTDTQYF
cdr3_nt: TGTGCCAGTAGTATTTCGGGGTTCACAGATACGCAGTATTTT

j_call: TRBJ2-1
v_call: TRBV7-6
d_call: .
clone_size: .
cdr3_aa: CASSLATTNEQFF
cdr3_nt: TGTGCCAGCAGCTTAGCTACTACCAATGAGCAGTTCTTC

j_call: TRBJ2-7
v_call: TRBV10-2
d_call: TRBD1
clone_size: .
cdr3_aa: CASSERGPLAYEQYF
cdr3_nt: TGCGCCAGCAGTGAAAGGGGGCCTCTAGCCTACGAGCAGTACTTC

j_call: TRBJ2-2
v_call: TRBV4-3
d_call: .
clone_size: .
cdr3_aa: CASSRLGVGELFF
cdr3_nt: TGCGCCAGCAGCAGACTAGGGGTCGGGGAGCTGTTTTTT

j_call: TRBJ1-3
v_call: TRBV29-1
d_call: .
clone_size: .
cdr3_aa: CSVTGLGNTIYF
cdr3_nt: TGCAGCGTTACAGGGTTGGGAAACACCATATATTTT

j_call: TRBJ2-1
v_call: TRBV7-8
d_call: TRBD2
clone_size: once
cdr3_aa: CASSLAQGDYVVLYNEQFF
cdr3_nt: TGTGCCAGCAGCTTAGCGCAAGGGGACTACGTTGTTCTCTACAATGAGCAGTTCTTC

j_call: TRBJ2-1
v_call: TRBV18
d_call: TRBD2
clone_size: .
cdr3_aa: CASSPLTSGGFNEQFF
cdr3_nt: TGTGCCAGCTCACCTCTTACTAGCGGGGGCTTCAATGAGCAGTTCTTC

j_call: TRBJ2-5
v_call: TRBV14
d_call: TRBD2
clone_size: .
cdr3_aa: CASSQGDGRLGKTQYF
cdr3_nt: TGTGCCAGCAGCCAAGGCGACGGGAGGCTCGGGAAGACCCAGTACTTC

j_call: TRBJ1-4
v_call: TRBV6-6
d_call: TRBD1
clone_size: .
cdr3_aa: CASIQGGRATNEKLFF
cdr3_nt: TGTGCCAGCATTCAGGGGGGTCGCGCAACTAATGAAAAACTGTTTTTT

j_call: TRBJ2-2
v_call: TRBV6-5
d_call: .
clone_size: .
cdr3_aa: CASAPGVFTGELFF
cdr3_nt: TGTGCCAGCGCCCCAGGGGTTTTCACCGGGGAGCTGTTTTTT

j_call: TRBJ2-3
v_call: TRBV30
d_call: TRBD2
clone_size: .
cdr3_aa: CAWTGGGGRATDTQYF
cdr3_nt: TGTGCCTGGACAGGTGGGGGGGGTAGAGCCACAGATACGCAGTATTTT

j_call: TRBJ1-5
v_call: TRBV10-3
d_call: .
clone_size: .
cdr3_aa: CAISGSNQPQHF
cdr3_nt: TGTGCCATCTCGGGGTCCAATCAGCCCCAGCATTTT

j_call: TRBJ2-1
v_call: TRBV27
d_call: TRBD2
clone_size: .
cdr3_aa: CASSVAGHNEQFF
cdr3_nt: TGTGCCAGCAGTGTAGCGGGCCACAATGAGCAGTTCTTC

j_call: TRBJ2-7
v_call: TRBV5-1
d_call: .
clone_size: .
cdr3_aa: CASRIGGASYEQYF
cdr3_nt: TGCGCCAGTAGGATTGGGGGCGCCTCCTACGAGCAGTACTTC

j_call: TRBJ1-3
v_call: TRBV30
d_call: .
clone_size: once
cdr3_aa: CAWSVLGGATIYF
cdr3_nt: TGTGCCTGGAGTGTACTGGGAGGGGCCACCATATATTTT

j_call: TRBJ2-7
v_call: TRBV7-8
d_call: TRBD1
clone_size: .
cdr3_aa: CASSLAGQGRYEQYF
cdr3_nt: TGTGCCAGCAGCTTAGCCGGACAGGGGAGGTACGAGCAGTACTTC

j_call: TRBJ1-4
v_call: TRBV15
d_call: .
clone_size: once
cdr3_aa: CATTDSSLNGKLFF
cdr3_nt: TGTGCCACCACTGACAGCTCCCTCAATGGAAAACTGTTTTTT

j_call: TRBJ1-2
v_call: TRBV7-2
d_call: TRBD1
clone_size: .
cdr3_aa: CASSSPGQGLSYRGYTF
cdr3_nt: TGTGCCAGCAGCTCTCCGGGACAGGGCCTCTCGTACCGTGGCTACACCTTC

j_call: TRBJ2-3
v_call: TRBV30
d_call: TRBD2
clone_size: .
cdr3_aa: CAWRLAGSTDTQYF
cdr3_nt: TGTGCCTGGAGGCTAGCGGGGAGCACAGATACGCAGTATTTT

j_call: TRBJ2-3
v_call: TRBV6-5
d_call: .
clone_size: .
cdr3_aa: CASSYSPGRGDTQYF
cdr3_nt: TGTGCCAGCAGTTACTCGCCGGGGAGAGGAGATACGCAGTATTTT

j_call: TRBJ1-5
v_call: TRBV6-6
d_call: .
clone_size: few
cdr3_aa: CASSYARTGQPQHF
cdr3_nt: TGTGCCAGCAGTTACGCCCGGACTGGGCAGCCCCAGCATTTT

j_call: TRBJ2-2
v_call: TRBV21-1
d_call: .
clone_size: .
cdr3_aa: CASSSQGSSIHGELFF
cdr3_nt: TGTGCCAGCAGTTCACAGGGGAGTAGTATTCACGGGGAGCTGTTTTTT

j_call: TRBJ2-3
v_call: TRBV7-9
d_call: .
clone_size: .
cdr3_aa: CASAGSIVGADTQYF
cdr3_nt: TGTGCCAGCGCCGGGTCTATTGTGGGTGCAGATACGCAGTATTTT

j_call: TRBJ1-3
v_call: TRBV5-1
d_call: .
clone_size: .
cdr3_aa: CASSLPSSGNTIYF
cdr3_nt: TGCGCCAGCAGCCTCCCCAGCTCTGGAAACACCATATATTTT

j_call: TRBJ1-1
v_call: TRBV4-2
d_call: .
clone_size: .
cdr3_aa: CASSQERDMNTEAFF
cdr3_nt: TGTGCCAGCAGCCAAGAGAGGGACATGAACACTGAAGCTTTCTTT

j_call: TRBJ2-7
v_call: TRBV19
d_call: .
clone_size: .
cdr3_aa: CASSIGRGAYEQYF
cdr3_nt: TGTGCCAGTAGTATAGGCAGGGGCGCCTACGAGCAGTACTTC

j_call: TRBJ2-5
v_call: TRBV7-9
d_call: .
clone_size: .
cdr3_aa: CASSVTPGRVYQETQYF
cdr3_nt: TGTGCCAGCAGCGTAACTCCAGGGCGCGTGTACCAAGAGACCCAGTACTTC

j_call: TRBJ2-2
v_call: TRBV11-2
d_call: .
clone_size: .
cdr3_aa: CASSSGGGIYAGELFF
cdr3_nt: TGTGCCAGCAGCTCGGGGGGCGGAATTTATGCCGGGGAGCTGTTTTTT

j_call: TRBJ1-4
v_call: TRBV30
d_call: TRBD1
clone_size: .
cdr3_aa: CAWRTGDEKLFF
cdr3_nt: TGTGCCTGGCGCACAGGGGACGAAAAACTGTTTTTT

j_call: TRBJ2-5
v_call: TRBV29-1
d_call: TRBD2
clone_size: .
cdr3_aa: CSGEGGGETQYF
cdr3_nt: TGCAGCGGTGAGGGCGGGGGAGAGACCCAGTACTTC

j_call: TRBJ2-5
v_call: TRBV7-9
d_call: TRBD2
clone_size: .
cdr3_aa: CASSRSTSGPGETQYF
cdr3_nt: TGTGCCAGCAGTCGATCTACTAGCGGACCCGGCGAGACCCAGTACTTC

j_call: TRBJ1-1
v_call: TRBV7-3
d_call: .
clone_size: .
cdr3_aa: CASSLASPLDTEAFF
cdr3_nt: TGTGCCAGCAGCTTAGCAAGCCCTCTGGACACTGAAGCTTTCTTT

j_call: TRBJ2-7
v_call: TRBV6-6
d_call: .
clone_size: .
cdr3_aa: CASSAGLGYEQYF
cdr3_nt: TGTGCCAGCAGTGCGGGATTAGGCTACGAGCAGTACTTC

j_call: TRBJ1-5
v_call: TRBV30
d_call: .
clone_size: .
cdr3_aa: CASSPGVDQPQHF
cdr3_nt: TGTGCCTCCTCACCGGGGGTTGATCAGCCCCAGCATTTT

j_call: TRBJ1-4
v_call: TRBV18
d_call: TRBD1
clone_size: .
cdr3_aa: CASSPRPQTGGSTNEKLFF
cdr3_nt: TGTGCCAGCTCACCACGACCCCAGACAGGGGGCTCGACTAATGAAAAACTGTTTTTT

j_call: TRBJ1-4
v_call: TRBV27
d_call: TRBD1
clone_size: .
cdr3_aa: CASSTATGINEKLFF
cdr3_nt: TGTGCCAGCTCCACGGCGACAGGGATAAATGAAAAACTGTTTTTT

j_call: TRBJ2-3
v_call: TRBV9
d_call: .
clone_size: .
cdr3_aa: CASSNWDNTDTQYF
cdr3_nt: TGTGCCAGCAGCAACTGGGACAACACAGATACGCAGTATTTT

j_call: TRBJ2-2
v_call: TRBV7-3
d_call: TRBD2
clone_size: .
cdr3_aa: CASSLREGSPGELFF
cdr3_nt: TGTGCCAGCAGCTTAAGGGAGGGGAGCCCCGGGGAGCTGTTTTTT

j_call: TRBJ1-5
v_call: TRBV30
d_call: .
clone_size: few
cdr3_aa: CAWSAAGGQPQHF
cdr3_nt: TGTGCCTGGAGTGCCGCCGGAGGCCAGCCCCAGCATTTT

j_call: TRBJ1-4
v_call: TRBV18
d_call: TRBD1
clone_size: .
cdr3_aa: CASSIRHTGQGPLELFF
cdr3_nt: TGTGCCAGCTCAATTCGCCACACGGGACAGGGGCCTTTGGAACTGTTTTTT

j_call: TRBJ1-6
v_call: TRBV25-1
d_call: .
clone_size: .
cdr3_aa: CASAGPLDSPLHF
cdr3_nt: TGTGCCAGCGCGGGTCCTTTGGATTCACCCCTCCACTTT

j_call: TRBJ2-1
v_call: TRBV18
d_call: TRBD2
clone_size: .
cdr3_aa: CASSPLSLSGREQFF
cdr3_nt: TGTGCCAGCTCACCTCTCAGCCTTAGCGGGAGGGAGCAGTTCTTC

j_call: TRBJ2-7
v_call: TRBV15
d_call: TRBD2
clone_size: .
cdr3_aa: CATRASGIYEQYF
cdr3_nt: TGTGCCACCAGGGCTAGCGGGATTTACGAGCAGTACTTC